This T cell receptor (beta chain) is drawn from a study of CD8 T cells in Susac syndrome. The wider study: Within the group of sequenced Susac syndrome patients, 5 or 6 had active disease and eight or nine were in remission.

Study conclusions and caveats: As acknowledged by the study, its TCR sequencing and HLA analysis included a relatively small number of individuals.

As to this clonotype: The target antigen is unknown.

As judged by recently defined diagnostic criteria, patients with Susac syndrome had definite or probable disease. Negative isolation was applied to CD8+ and CD4+ T cells, and FACS enrichment was applied to TEMRA cells. Random hexamers primed reverse transcription of about 0.45 to 1 ug RNA. TCRdb re-derived calls from the immunoSEQ multiplex PCR reads in MiXCR, one entry per CDR3 protein. The table shows tens of thousands of distinct CDR3 sequences, with around 94% occurring only once. This CDR3 region has 14 residues. The germline V gene has CDR1 GTSNPN and CDR2 SVGIG (reference sequence). V shed 5 bases and J 7 bases; nucleotides not matched to a gene: 6.

Sequences were obtained from CD4+ T cells from PBMCs. The receptor was derived from a human donor with Susac syndrome. This chain connects TRBV30 to TRBJ1-4; 11 bases agree with TRBD1. The CDR3 is CAWLDRGRGEKLFF. The CDR3 bases are TGTGCCTGGCTGGACAGGGGGCGCGGTGAAAAACTGTTTTTT.